This section outlines one TCR beta chain sequence together with its context. What antigen it recognizes has not been identified. The input lacks base qualities; no much larger clone sits a single base away. The donors were healthy, HIV-negative adults who had no recently reported acute infections or vaccinations. Every donor was a Caucasian adult living in Nashville, Tennessee, USA. CD4+ T cells were enriched through magnetic negative selection, after which naive cells were positively selected on CD45RA and the remaining negative fraction served as the memory subset. Blood was collected by leukapheresis, and PBMCs were isolated by Ficoll-Histopaque density gradient centrifugation and then cryopreserved in liquid nitrogen vapor phase. Analytical flow cytometry was used to check the purity and quantity of each magnetically sorted T cell population. Genomic DNA was isolated from every sorted fraction and measured by UV absorbance on a Nanodrop 2000c.

Using the deep immunoSEQ assay, TCR CDR3 regions were amplified from genomic DNA by multiplex PCR. For each cell subset, the extracted genomic DNA was distributed evenly across all wells of several immunoSEQ 96-well plates, and each plate served as one replicate. For sorted subsets, about 220 ng of genomic DNA, equivalent to about 30,000 T cell genomes, went into each replicate PCR. Purified libraries were quantified with a Qubit 3.0 fluorometer, sized on a Bioanalyzer 2100, and re-quantified with the KAPA Library Quantification kit. Every immunoSEQ 96-well plate was sequenced on a separate single-read 150-cycle Illumina NextSeq 550 flow cell. The source study handled its data this way. Because the immunoSEQ output included only junctional sequences and no quality scores, the filtering could not be the same as the filtering used for full-length reads. To assign V/J genes and CDR3, sequences were annotated against IMGT germline references using PyIR, a Python wrapper for IgBLAST v1.9. Reads were removed for weak V/J assignments (E-value above 1e-6), missing CDR3, stop codons, out-of-frame junctions, or ambiguous translated residues. A V3J clonotype was defined by an identical inferred V gene, J gene, and CDR3 amino acid sequence. Percentage overlap between repertoires was calculated by dividing the number of shared unique clonotypes by the size of the smaller repertoire. Three approaches were used to assess repertoire richness: RTK rarefaction, the Chao1 estimator, and Recon v2.1 estimates of unobserved clonotypes. Generation probabilities were computed with OLGA for all TCRbeta clonotypes obtained by the gDNA method from several donors. In TCRdb, the immuneACCESS table is reduced to in-frame sequences with V and J assigned. These tables do not hold every clone; where another copy was compared, an unresolved V gene accounts for under half, and the others remain unexplained. V, J and clone size reflect that table, while D and trimming were determined from the DNA. Within this sample are roughly 2 million clones, with over 85% of them counted one time only. The biggest ten clones account for roughly 0.13% of the sample.

This sample was included in a study of shared clonotypes between healthy human individuals (dated by TCRdb to the early 2020s). Background for the entire study: The cohort comprised a couple of women and a few men aged 18 to 49 years. Between about 0.85 and 9.5 billion PBMCs per donor were obtained by leukapheresis. To estimate repertoire size and how much clonotypes are shared between individuals, the study performed deep sequencing of blood TCR repertoires from 4 to 6 healthy adults. Different laboratories and diverse techniques were used to prepare libraries and sequence TCR repertoires, to increase sequencing depth and limit assay-specific biases. For each donor, three plates each were used for CD4 naive and CD4 memory, two plates were used for CD8 naive, and one plate was used for CD8 memory. Here is what the overall study found, with its caveats: Naive subsets generally had larger estimated clonotype richness than memory subsets did. Clonotypes shared by all four sorted-subset donors showed higher generation probabilities than non-shared clonotypes. Because the study included only a small number of donors, the genetic and exposure-history diversity represented was limited. Based on pairwise subsampling, the degree of clonotype sharing among donors was expected to be affected by sequencing depth. Only blood was sampled, and tissue TCR repertoires likely differ from those in blood. Even with the large sequencing depth, rarefaction of the sorted-subset datasets indicated that sequencing was incomplete. Across a handful of donors, roughly 5% of naive CD4, approximately 4% of naive CD8, approximately 2.5% of memory CD4, and 0.4% to 0.45% of memory CD8 clonotypes were shared.

The CDR3 measures 15 amino acids from cysteine to phenylalanine. Left in the record is the CDR3 DNA by itself, 45 bases read in frame from the first base. Reading the germline V gene gives CDR1 MNHNS and CDR2 SASEGT. V and J lose 4 bases and 2 bases, and a span of 11 bases separates them. The clonotype comes from a man aged 18-30 years in good health. Material for sequencing was naive CD4+ T cells sorted from blood. The cell subset or site label here, explained by the study, means: CD45RA+ positively selected. This receptor chain uses TRBV6-1 and TRBJ1-4; no D segment can be confidently identified. The CDR3 corresponds to CASSAGGLTNEKLFF. The nucleotide sequence is TGTGCCAGCAGTGCGGGTGGGTTGACTAATGAAAAACTGTTTTTT.